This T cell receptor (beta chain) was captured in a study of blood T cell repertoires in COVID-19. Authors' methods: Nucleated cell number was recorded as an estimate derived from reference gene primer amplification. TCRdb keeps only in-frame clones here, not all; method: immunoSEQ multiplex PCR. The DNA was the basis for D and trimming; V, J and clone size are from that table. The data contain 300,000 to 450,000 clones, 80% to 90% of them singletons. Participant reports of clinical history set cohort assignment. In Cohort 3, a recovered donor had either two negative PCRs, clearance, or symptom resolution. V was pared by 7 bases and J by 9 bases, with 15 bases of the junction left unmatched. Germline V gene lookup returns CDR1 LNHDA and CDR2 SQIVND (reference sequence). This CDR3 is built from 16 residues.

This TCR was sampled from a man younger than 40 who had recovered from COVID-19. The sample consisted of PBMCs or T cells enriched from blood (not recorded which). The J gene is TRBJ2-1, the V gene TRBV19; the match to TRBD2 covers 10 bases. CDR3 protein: CASTLGSGGALGEQFF. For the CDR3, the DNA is TGTGCCAGTACCCTGGGGAGCGGGGGGGCCTTAGGTGAGCAGTTCTTC.